This T cell receptor beta chain was sequenced in a study of blood T cell repertoires in COVID-19. Libraries were prepared by immunoSEQ multiplex PCR; TCRdb keeps only in-frame clonotypes and omits some of them. The sample includes some 250,000 clones, under 90% of them seen just once. V was clipped by 4 bases and J by 4 bases; unmatched bases: 9. The CDR3 totals 17 residues. The V gene's germline CDR1 is SGHVS and CDR2 FNYEAQ. The sequencing sample was made of peripheral blood. The chain recombines TRBV7-6 with TRBJ2-1, with TRBD2 matching over 11 bases. This TCR derives from a woman aged 55-69 years with active or convalescent COVID-19. The CDR3 nucleotides are TGTGCCAGCAGCTACCTAGCGGGGGGTTCACCATACAATGAGCAGTTCTTC. Amino acids: CASSYLAGGSPYNEQFF.